The rows below give T cell receptor beta chains drawn from one sample of a study of T-cell memory formation after mild COVID-19. TCRdb reprocessed the 5' RACE reads with MiXCR, giving one entry per CDR3 protein. The table records some 110,000 distinct CDR3 sequences, about a sixth of them present only once. What was sequenced was PBMCs or a T cell subset sorted from them (not recorded which). Every receptor here comes from an adult woman who had mild COVID-19 (a few samples of this study predate the infection). Cell type and time point are not known. CDR3s leave out the opening cysteine and the closing phenylalanine or tryptophan. Each record gives: CDR3 protein, V gene, clone size. Not every row has a clone size; where given, it reads once, few, many or a size class.

cdr3_aa: ATTEGYYNEQF
v_call: TRBV24-1
clone_size: few

cdr3_aa: AWSVRSPAGTDQPQH
v_call: TRBV30
clone_size: NA

cdr3_aa: ASSRRQGPAKNIQY
v_call: TRBV7-6
clone_size: few

cdr3_aa: ASSLARGGQY
v_call: TRBV7-9
clone_size: NA

cdr3_aa: SVVGSTNYGYT
v_call: TRBV29-1
clone_size: many

cdr3_aa: ATWDRGGGYT
v_call: TRBV19
clone_size: few

cdr3_aa: ASSSKERLPYNEQF
v_call: TRBV13
clone_size: few

cdr3_aa: ASSEADFTEAF
v_call: TRBV2
clone_size: NA

cdr3_aa: ASSGTGGYEQY
v_call: TRBV9
clone_size: NA

cdr3_aa: ASSTARQGFGTDTQY
v_call: TRBV19
clone_size: few

cdr3_aa: ASSPTSGGSTGANVLT
v_call: TRBV12-3/TRBV12-4
clone_size: few

cdr3_aa: ASSISVKGTGELF
v_call: TRBV12-3/TRBV12-4
clone_size: NA

cdr3_aa: ASKGERSYEQY
v_call: TRBV6-1
clone_size: NA

cdr3_aa: ASSRGGQGPLYEQY
v_call: TRBV4-3
clone_size: many

cdr3_aa: ASSLAVWNTEAF
v_call: TRBV5-6
clone_size: NA

cdr3_aa: ASSQVPGAQYEQY
v_call: TRBV4-1
clone_size: NA

cdr3_aa: ASSFTSGRSYEQY
v_call: TRBV7-9
clone_size: few

cdr3_aa: ASSSTQGPSGNTIY
v_call: TRBV5-4
clone_size: NA

cdr3_aa: ASSEGVPSTDTQY
v_call: TRBV7-6
clone_size: NA

cdr3_aa: ASSLSAGVLTYEQY
v_call: TRBV27
clone_size: NA

cdr3_aa: AGLGNTGELF
v_call: TRBV12-3/TRBV12-4
clone_size: few

cdr3_aa: ASSERTGTDTQY
v_call: TRBV6-4
clone_size: NA

cdr3_aa: ASSVAGGPNEQF
v_call: TRBV9
clone_size: few

cdr3_aa: ASSQPHGQGSYEQY
v_call: TRBV7-9
clone_size: few

cdr3_aa: ASSLGSSGSYEQY
v_call: TRBV7-2
clone_size: few

cdr3_aa: ASRAAWAGVKETQY
v_call: TRBV7-9
clone_size: few

cdr3_aa: ATSRVHRDDEKLF
v_call: TRBV15
clone_size: many

cdr3_aa: ASSPPGPRGGGVSTDTQY
v_call: TRBV12-3/TRBV12-4
clone_size: few

cdr3_aa: ASSLQGDGSYEQY
v_call: TRBV7-9
clone_size: NA

cdr3_aa: ASSLGLGSSYEQY
v_call: TRBV7-3
clone_size: NA

cdr3_aa: ASTPGGSSYNEQF
v_call: TRBV5-1
clone_size: NA

cdr3_aa: SVEGAEEQY
v_call: TRBV29-1
clone_size: few

cdr3_aa: ASSSDSPGYEQY
v_call: TRBV6-5
clone_size: few

cdr3_aa: ASSVDWGRGTDTQY
v_call: TRBV9
clone_size: NA

cdr3_aa: ASSLVGVGAYEQY
v_call: TRBV5-5
clone_size: few

cdr3_aa: ATSELFGDTQY
v_call: TRBV24-1
clone_size: few

cdr3_aa: ASTSHGGSNTEAF
v_call: TRBV7-9
clone_size: NA

cdr3_aa: ASSPQQGGYTEAF
v_call: TRBV9
clone_size: NA

cdr3_aa: ASSLIGAPNTEAF
v_call: TRBV5-1
clone_size: many

cdr3_aa: ASSLAPGVYGYT
v_call: TRBV7-9
clone_size: NA

cdr3_aa: SACPDGANYEQY
v_call: TRBV20-1
clone_size: NA

cdr3_aa: ASSMTPPGTEAF
v_call: TRBV13
clone_size: NA

cdr3_aa: ASSSEPLDRGLYNEQF
v_call: TRBV5-1
clone_size: NA

cdr3_aa: ASSLGGEGLNTEAF
v_call: TRBV5-6
clone_size: NA

cdr3_aa: SADGQDPLRSPLH
v_call: TRBV20-1
clone_size: few

cdr3_aa: SVEVAGEETQY
v_call: TRBV29-1
clone_size: few